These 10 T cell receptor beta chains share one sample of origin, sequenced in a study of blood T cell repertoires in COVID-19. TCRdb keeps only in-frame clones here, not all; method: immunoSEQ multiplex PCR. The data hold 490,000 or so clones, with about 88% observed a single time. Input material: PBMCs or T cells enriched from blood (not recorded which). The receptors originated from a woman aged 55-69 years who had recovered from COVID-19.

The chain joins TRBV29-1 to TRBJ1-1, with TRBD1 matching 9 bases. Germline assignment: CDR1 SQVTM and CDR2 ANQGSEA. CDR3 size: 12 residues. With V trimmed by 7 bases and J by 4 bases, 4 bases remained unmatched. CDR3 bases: TGCAGCGGCATGACAGGGGGCACTGAAGCTTTCTTT. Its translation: CSGMTGGTEAFF.

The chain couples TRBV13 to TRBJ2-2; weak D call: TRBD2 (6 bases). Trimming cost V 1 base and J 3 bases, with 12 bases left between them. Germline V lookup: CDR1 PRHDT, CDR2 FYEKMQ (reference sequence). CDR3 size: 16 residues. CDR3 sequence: CASSLAGGVYTGELFF. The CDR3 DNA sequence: TGTGCCAGCAGCTTAGCCGGGGGAGTGTACACCGGGGAGCTGTTTTTT. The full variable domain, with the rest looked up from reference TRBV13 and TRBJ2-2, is AAGVIQSPRHLIKEKRETATLKCYPIPRHDTVYWYQQGPGQDPQFLISFYEKMQSDKGSIPDRFSAQQFSDYHSELNMSSLELGDSALYFCASSLAGGVYTGELFFGEGSRLTVL.

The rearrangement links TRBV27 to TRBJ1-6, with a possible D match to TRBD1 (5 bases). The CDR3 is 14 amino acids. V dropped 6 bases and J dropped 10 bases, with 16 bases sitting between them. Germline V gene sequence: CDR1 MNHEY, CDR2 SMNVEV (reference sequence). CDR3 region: CASSPGILGSPLHF. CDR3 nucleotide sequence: TGTGCCAGCAGCCCAGGGATTCTAGGATCACCCCTCCACTTT.

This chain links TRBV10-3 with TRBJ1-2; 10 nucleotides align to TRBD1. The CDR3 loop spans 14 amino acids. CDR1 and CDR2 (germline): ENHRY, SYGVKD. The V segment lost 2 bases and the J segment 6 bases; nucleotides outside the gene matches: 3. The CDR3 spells CAISEPGQGDGYTF. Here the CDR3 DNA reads TGTGCCATCAGTGAGCCCGGACAGGGGGATGGCTACACCTTC.

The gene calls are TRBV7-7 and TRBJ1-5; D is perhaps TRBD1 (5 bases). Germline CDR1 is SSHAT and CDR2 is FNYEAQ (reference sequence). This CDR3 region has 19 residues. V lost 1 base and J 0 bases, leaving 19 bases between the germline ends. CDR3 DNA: TGTGCCAGCAGCTTAGAGGGTAGGAGGGGCCTCTATAGCAATCAGCCCCAGCATTTT. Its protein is CASSLEGRRGLYSNQPQHF.

The CDR3 bases are TGTGCCAGCATCCCACGGGACAGGGGTTACAATGAGCAGTTCTTC. As protein: CASIPRDRGYNEQFF. The chain uses TRBV2 and TRBJ2-1; TRBD1 aligns across 10 bases. In germline, CDR1 is SNHLY, CDR2 FYNNEI. J lost 4 bases, V lost 7 bases, and 7 bases had no gene match. The CDR3 covers 15 residues.

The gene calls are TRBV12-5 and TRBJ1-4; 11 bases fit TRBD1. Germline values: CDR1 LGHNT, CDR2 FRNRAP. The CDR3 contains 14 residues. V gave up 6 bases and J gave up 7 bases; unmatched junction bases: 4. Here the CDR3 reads CASGLGQGGEKLFF. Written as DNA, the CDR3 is TGTGCTAGTGGCCTGGGACAGGGGGGTGAAAAACTGTTTTTT.

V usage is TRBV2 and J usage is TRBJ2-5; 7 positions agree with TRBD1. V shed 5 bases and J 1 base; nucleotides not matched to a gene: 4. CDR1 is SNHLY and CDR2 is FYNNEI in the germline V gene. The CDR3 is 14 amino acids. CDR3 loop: CASSSGTAQETQYF. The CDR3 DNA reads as TGTGCCAGCAGTTCCGGGACAGCCCAAGAGACCCAGTACTTC.

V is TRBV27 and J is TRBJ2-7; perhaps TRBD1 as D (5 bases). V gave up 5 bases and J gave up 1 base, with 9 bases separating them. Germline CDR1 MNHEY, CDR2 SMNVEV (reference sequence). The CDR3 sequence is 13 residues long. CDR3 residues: CASSQTVSYEQYF. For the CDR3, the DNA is TGTGCCAGCAGTCAGACAGTTTCCTACGAGCAGTACTTC.

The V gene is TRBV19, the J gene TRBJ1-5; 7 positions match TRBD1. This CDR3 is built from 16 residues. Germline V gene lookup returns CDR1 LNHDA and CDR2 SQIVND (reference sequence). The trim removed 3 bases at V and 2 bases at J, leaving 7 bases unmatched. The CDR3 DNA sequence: TGTGCCAGTAGTATGCCGACAGGGCATGGCAATCAGCCCCAGCATTTT. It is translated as CASSMPTGHGNQPQHF.